These T cell receptor beta chains were read from a single sample in a study of shared T cell receptors in the human thymus. Sequencing was performed with immunoSEQ multiplex PCR; in TCRdb, only in-frame clones are kept and a portion is missing. The table has more than 550,000 clones, around 87% seen once. The data also belong to a second study, concerning human thymus T cells.

Sequencing was done on a sample of thymocytes. The origin of the receptors is a boy under two years old with a congenital heart defect. The CDR3 runs from the conserved cysteine through the conserved F or W. D genes are given only for firm matches. Size values are once, few and many counts, or a class for expanded clones, and some rows have none.

>TRBJ2-7|TRBV15|.|.
TGTGCCACCAGCAGAGAAGGAGCGTTGCCCTACGAGCAGTACTTC
CATSREGALPYEQYF
>TRBJ2-1|TRBV4-2|.|TRBD1
TGTGCCAGCAGCCAAGATTGGGGACAGGAGTTCAATGAGCAGTTCTTC
CASSQDWGQEFNEQFF
>TRBJ1-4|TRBV28|.|.
TGTGCCAGCAGTTTACGGCAGGCGGGGCATACTAATGAAAAACTGTTTTTT
CASSLRQAGHTNEKLFF
>TRBJ2-3|TRBV7-8|.|.
TGTGCCAGCAGCTTAGCTGGCGGAGCAAGGGATACGCAGTATTTT
CASSLAGGARDTQYF
>TRBJ1-2|TRBV28|.|.
TGTGCCAGCACCTTACGAGACTTTTACGAGGGACTATATGGCTACACCTTC
CASTLRDFYEGLYGYTF
>TRBJ2-7|TRBV6-1|.|.
TGTGCCAGCAGTGAAGCGGACTGCTCCTACGAGCAGTACTTC
CASSEADCSYEQYF
>TRBJ1-5|TRBV28|.|.
TGTGCCAGCAGCCTACACAGGGATGGTCAGCCCCAGCATTTT
CASSLHRDGQPQHF
>TRBJ2-7|TRBV18|.|.
TGTGCCAGCTCACGCGCTCCTTCCTACGAGCAGTACTTC
CASSRAPSYEQYF
>TRBJ2-7|TRBV5-3|once|.
TGTGCCAGAAGCTTGGGAACAACAGGGTACTCCTACGAGCAGTACTTC
CARSLGTTGYSYEQYF
>TRBJ2-5|TRBV7-9|once|TRBD2
TGTGCCAGCAGCGCAGCTCCTAGCGGCTTACAAGAGACCCAGTACTTC
CASSAAPSGLQETQYF
>TRBJ2-5|TRBV30|.|TRBD2
TGTGCCTGGAGTCCTCAGACTAGCGAGGAGACCCAGTACTTC
CAWSPQTSEETQYF
>TRBJ2-1|TRBV5-5|.|TRBD2
TGTGCCAGCAGCGAACAAACTCCCGCGGGGGGCCTATACAATGAGCAGTTCTTC
CASSEQTPAGGLYNEQFF
>TRBJ1-6|TRBV28|.|.
TGTGCCAGCAGTTTATTCAGGCAGGGCGGGGATAATTCACTCCTCCACTTT
CASSLFRQGGDNSLLHF
>TRBJ2-3|TRBV5-6|few|.
TGTGCCAGCAGCTTGGAGGGGTGGAAGGGTACGCAGTATTTT
CASSLEGWKGTQYF
>TRBJ2-1|TRBV28|.|TRBD2
TGTGCCAGCAAAATGGGTCAGCGGGAGGTCGAGCAGTTCTTC
CASKMGQREVEQFF
>TRBJ1-4|TRBV4-3|.|TRBD1
TGCGCCAGCAGCCAAGACAGGACAGGGCTGGCTAATGAAAAACTGTTTTTT
CASSQDRTGLANEKLFF
>TRBJ1-2|TRBV5-1|.|TRBD1
TGCGCCAGCAGCCCTTTTACAGGGGGTGGCTACACCTTC
CASSPFTGGGYTF
>TRBJ2-7|TRBV4-1|once|.
TGCGCCAGCAGCCAACTTTATATCCCCCTTACCTACGAGCAGTACTTC
CASSQLYIPLTYEQYF
>TRBJ1-6|TRBV13|.|.
TGTGCCAGCAGCATAACAGGAGTAATCGATTCACCCCTCCACTTT
CASSITGVIDSPLHF
>TRBJ2-7|TRBV10-3|.|TRBD1
TGTGCCATCAGTGAGTCCGACAGGGGGCACTACGAGCAGTACTTC
CAISESDRGHYEQYF
>TRBJ1-1|TRBV7-9|.|.
TGTGCCAGCAGCTTTTTACCGCAGGGGCTAAGAAGGGGAAACACTGAAGCTTTCTTT
CASSFLPQGLRRGNTEAFF
>TRBJ2-7|TRBV28|.|.
TGTGCCAGCACCAAACTGGGACTCACATACTACGAGCAGTACTTC
CASTKLGLTYYEQYF
>TRBJ2-1|TRBV7-3|.|.
TGTGCCAGCAGCTTAACGGGTAGGGCAGGACTTAGGAGCGAGCAGTTCTTC
CASSLTGRAGLRSEQFF
>TRBJ2-1|TRBV9|.|TRBD2
TGTGCCAGCAGCGTAGATAAAGGGAAGCGGGGGGCCTTCAATGAGCAGTTCTTC
CASSVDKGKRGAFNEQFF
>TRBJ1-2|TRBV7-6|.|.
TGTGCCAGCAGCCTACGAGATTCCTATGGCTACACCTTC
CASSLRDSYGYTF
>TRBJ2-7|TRBV6-1|.|TRBD2
TGTGCCACCGATCCGGGACTAGCGGGTAAATACGAGCAGTACTTC
CATDPGLAGKYEQYF
>TRBJ2-5|TRBV23-1|.|.
TGCGCCAGCAGTCAATCGAGAGCGGTAGTGGGAGAGACCCAGTACTTC
CASSQSRAVVGETQYF
>TRBJ1-3|TRBV7-2|.|TRBD1
TGTGCCAGCAGCTTAGCAAGGGACAGCGGACCTCCCTCTGGAAACACCATATATTTT
CASSLARDSGPPSGNTIYF
>TRBJ1-1|TRBV10-3|few|.
TGTGCCATCAGTTTGACAGCTAACACTGAAGCTTTCTTT
CAISLTANTEAFF
>TRBJ1-5|TRBV4-3|.|.
TGCGCCAGCAGCCAAGAAATCGGGTTTTATAGCAATCAGCCCCAGCATTTT
CASSQEIGFYSNQPQHF
>TRBJ2-4|TRBV21-1|.|.
TGTGCCAGCAGCAGCGGGACAGTCCTAGCCAAAAACATTCAGTACTTC
CASSSGTVLAKNIQYF
>TRBJ1-1|TRBV10-3|.|TRBD1
TGTGCCATAGGGACAGGGAGAAACACTGAAGCTTTCTTT
CAIGTGRNTEAFF
>TRBJ2-1|TRBV28|.|TRBD2
TGTGCCAGCACCGCGACTAGCGGGAGGGCCTTCGGTTGGTCGCAGTTCTTC
CASTATSGRAFGWSQFF
>TRBJ2-1|TRBV28|.|TRBD2
TGTGCCAGCACCGGGAGGGGTTCGAATGAGCAGTTCTTC
CASTGRGSNEQFF
>TRBJ2-7|TRBV4-3|.|TRBD1
TGCGCCAGCAGCCACCGGGACAGGAGGTACGAGCAGTACTTC
CASSHRDRRYEQYF
>TRBJ2-5|TRBV11-2|few|TRBD1
TGTGCCAGCAGCCCCGGACAGGGAAAAGAGACCCAGTACTTC
CASSPGQGKETQYF
>TRBJ1-4|TRBV10-3|.|TRBD1
TGTGCCATCAGTGAGGAGCCAGGGGGGATTGAAAAACTGTTTTTT
CAISEEPGGIEKLFF
>TRBJ1-6|TRBV5-6|.|TRBD1
TGTGCCAAGCAAAGGGTCCCAGGGGGCGCGGGTGCTTCCAATTCACCCCTCCACTTT
CAKQRVPGGAGASNSPLHF
>TRBJ2-3|TRBV6-1|.|TRBD1
TGTGCCAGCAGTGAAGGAGCGACAGGGATGGGGCCTACGACAGATACGCAGTATTTT
CASSEGATGMGPTTDTQYF